This is a list of T cell receptor beta chains from one sample in a study of blood T cell repertoires in COVID-19. Using immunoSEQ multiplex PCR, the repertoire was profiled, and TCRdb retains in-frame clones only, with some absent. This sample has 250,000 to 300,000 clones, with around 84% found just once. The specimen sequenced was peripheral blood. The receptors originated from a man in his sixties with acute or convalescent COVID-19. Both conserved end residues are part of each CDR3. Each record gives: D gene, V gene, clone size, J gene, CDR3 DNA, CDR3 protein. A D gene is named only where the DNA matches it firmly. Clone size, where shown, is once, few, many, or a class for clones that have expanded.

-	TRBV29-1	-	TRBJ1-1	TGCAGCGTACAACAGGGTACCACTGAAGCTTTCTTT	CSVQQGTTEAFF
TRBD2	TRBV28	-	TRBJ2-7	TGTGCCAGCAGTCAGAGACTAGCCCAGCAGTACTTC	CASSQRLAQQYF
TRBD1	TRBV7-9	-	TRBJ2-7	TGTGCCAGCAGCCCGGACAGGGTAGACGAGCAGTACTTC	CASSPDRVDEQYF
-	TRBV7-2	once	TRBJ1-5	TGTGCCAGCAGCTTATACAGGGTAGATCAGCCCCAGCATTTT	CASSLYRVDQPQHF
-	TRBV21-1	-	TRBJ1-5	TGTGCCAGTCAGCTAAAGGGGAGGGGAGACGGCAATCAGCCCCAGCATTTT	CASQLKGRGDGNQPQHF
-	TRBV6-5	-	TRBJ1-5	TGTGCCATCGGGAGGAGCAATCAGCCCCAGCATTTT	CAIGRSNQPQHF
-	TRBV6-1	-	TRBJ1-6	TGTGCCAGCAGTGAAACACCTCACCCTTATAATTCACCCCTCCACTTT	CASSETPHPYNSPLHF
TRBD1	TRBV9	-	TRBJ1-1	TGTGCCAGCAGCGCAGGACAGGGGGCGAAGAACACTGAAGCTTTCTTT	CASSAGQGAKNTEAFF
-	TRBV15	-	TRBJ1-3	TGTGCCACCAGCAGGGAACAGGGTACTGGAAACACCATATATTTT	CATSREQGTGNTIYF
-	TRBV4-1	-	TRBJ1-4	TGCGCCAGCAGCCTGACAGCCCATAATGAAAAACTGTTTTTT	CASSLTAHNEKLFF
-	TRBV6-5	-	TRBJ2-7	TGTGCCAGCAGTTACTCACAGGACGCAGGGTACGAGCAGTACTTC	CASSYSQDAGYEQYF
TRBD2	TRBV7-6	once	TRBJ2-1	TGTGCCAGCAGCCCTCGGACTAGCGGGGGTAGCTCCTACAATGAGCAGTTCTTC	CASSPRTSGGSSYNEQFF
TRBD1	TRBV2	-	TRBJ1-1	TGTGCCAGCAGCTCCGGGACAGGGAACACTGAAGCTTTCTTT	CASSSGTGNTEAFF
TRBD1	TRBV7-9	once	TRBJ2-5	TGTGCCAGCAGCTTGAGAGGGACAGGGCAAGAGACCCAGTACTTC	CASSLRGTGQETQYF
-	TRBV28	few	TRBJ1-2	TGTGCCAGCACCCCCGGCTCTTTACAGGGCGCAACTGATGGCTACACCTTC	CASTPGSLQGATDGYTF
-	TRBV28	once	TRBJ2-3	TGTGCCAGCAGTCTCGGACTCCGAACGCAGTATTTT	CASSLGLRTQYF
-	TRBV6-2/TRBV6-3	-	TRBJ1-2	TGTGCCAGCAGTTACTCGAGCACGGCGGATGGCTACACCTTC	CASSYSSTADGYTF
TRBD1	TRBV28	once	TRBJ2-5	TGTGCCAGCAGGGGGGGACAGGGCCCTCCCCAGTACTTC	CASRGGQGPPQYF
TRBD2	TRBV6-1	-	TRBJ2-5	TGTGCCAGCAGTGAAGTTGCGACTAGCGGGGGACAAGAGACCCAGTACTTC	CASSEVATSGGQETQYF
-	TRBV6-5	few	TRBJ2-7	TGTGCCAGTTCCCGGGCAGGGAAGTCCTACGAGCAGTACTTC	CASSRAGKSYEQYF
TRBD1	TRBV10-1	-	TRBJ2-1	TGCGCCAGCAGCTCGAGCAGGGGGCTGATCGATGAGCAGTTCTTC	CASSSSRGLIDEQFF
TRBD1	TRBV6-1	-	TRBJ2-3	TGTGCCAGCAGTGTCTGGGACCGGACAGGGGGAGTAGATACGCAGTATTTT	CASSVWDRTGGVDTQYF
-	TRBV7-3	-	TRBJ1-6	TGTGCCAGCAGCTCGGCGGCAGGGCGGTCACCCCTCCACTTT	CASSSAAGRSPLHF